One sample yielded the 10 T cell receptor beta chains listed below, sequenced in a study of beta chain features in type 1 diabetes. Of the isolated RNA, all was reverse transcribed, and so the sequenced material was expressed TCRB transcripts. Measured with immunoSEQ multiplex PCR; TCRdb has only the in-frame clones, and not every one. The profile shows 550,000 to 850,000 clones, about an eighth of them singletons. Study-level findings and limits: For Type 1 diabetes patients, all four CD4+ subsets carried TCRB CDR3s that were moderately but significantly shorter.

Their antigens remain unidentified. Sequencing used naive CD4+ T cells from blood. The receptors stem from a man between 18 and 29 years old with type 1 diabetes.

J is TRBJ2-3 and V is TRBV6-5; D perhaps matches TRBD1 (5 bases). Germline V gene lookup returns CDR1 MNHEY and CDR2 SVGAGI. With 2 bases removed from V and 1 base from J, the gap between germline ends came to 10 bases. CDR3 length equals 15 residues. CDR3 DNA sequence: TGTGCCAGCAGTTACGGGGCAGCTCGCACAGATACGCAGTATTTT. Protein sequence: CASSYGAARTDTQYF.

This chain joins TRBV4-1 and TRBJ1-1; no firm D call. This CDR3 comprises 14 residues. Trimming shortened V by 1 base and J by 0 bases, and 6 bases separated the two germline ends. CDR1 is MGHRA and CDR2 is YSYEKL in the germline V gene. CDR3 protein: CASSQVPMNTEAFF. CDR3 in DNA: TGCGCCAGCAGCCAAGTCCCCATGAACACTGAAGCTTTCTTT.

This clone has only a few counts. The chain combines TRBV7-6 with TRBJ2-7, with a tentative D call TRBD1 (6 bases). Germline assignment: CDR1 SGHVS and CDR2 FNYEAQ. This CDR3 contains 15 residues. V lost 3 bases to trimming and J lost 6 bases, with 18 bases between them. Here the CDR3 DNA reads TGTGCCAGCAGCTTTTTTGGCCTACAGGGTGGCGAGCAGTACTTC. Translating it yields CASSFFGLQGGEQYF.

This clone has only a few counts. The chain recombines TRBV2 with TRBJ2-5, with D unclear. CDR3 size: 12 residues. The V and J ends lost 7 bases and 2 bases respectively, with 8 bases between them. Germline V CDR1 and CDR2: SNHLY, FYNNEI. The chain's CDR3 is CASKGVQETQYF. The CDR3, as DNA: TGTGCCAGCAAAGGAGTACAAGAGACCCAGTACTTC.

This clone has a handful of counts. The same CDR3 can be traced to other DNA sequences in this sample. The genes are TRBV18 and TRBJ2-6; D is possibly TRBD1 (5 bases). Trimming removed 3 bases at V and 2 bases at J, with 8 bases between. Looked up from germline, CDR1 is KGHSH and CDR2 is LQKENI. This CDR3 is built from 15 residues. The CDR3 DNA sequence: TGTGCCAGCTCACCGCAGGGTACTGGGGCCAACGTCCTGACTTTC. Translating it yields CASSPQGTGANVLTF.

The CDR3 is CASSFTITNYGYTF. Here the CDR3 DNA reads TGTGCCAGCAGCTTCACCATTACTAACTATGGCTACACCTTC. The chain links TRBV5-6 to TRBJ1-2; D is uncertain. V shed 2 bases and J shed 0 bases, with 8 bases lying between them. The CDR3 sequence is 14 residues long. The V gene's germline CDR1 is SGHDT and CDR2 YYEEEE.

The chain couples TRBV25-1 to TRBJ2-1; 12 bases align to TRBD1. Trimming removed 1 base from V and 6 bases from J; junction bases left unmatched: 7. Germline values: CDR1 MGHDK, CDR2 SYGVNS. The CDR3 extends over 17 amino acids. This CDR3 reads CASSESGTGGQSNEQFF. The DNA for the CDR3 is TGTGCCAGCAGTGAATCGGGGACAGGGGGCCAGTCCAATGAGCAGTTCTTC.

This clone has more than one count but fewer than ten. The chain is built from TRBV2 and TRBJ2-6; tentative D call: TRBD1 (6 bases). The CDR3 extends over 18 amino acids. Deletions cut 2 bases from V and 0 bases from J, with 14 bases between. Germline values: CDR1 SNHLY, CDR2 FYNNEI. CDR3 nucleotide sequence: TGTGCCAGCAGTGAATGGACAGACGATTACTCTGGGGCCAACGTCCTGACTTTC. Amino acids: CASSEWTDDYSGANVLTF.

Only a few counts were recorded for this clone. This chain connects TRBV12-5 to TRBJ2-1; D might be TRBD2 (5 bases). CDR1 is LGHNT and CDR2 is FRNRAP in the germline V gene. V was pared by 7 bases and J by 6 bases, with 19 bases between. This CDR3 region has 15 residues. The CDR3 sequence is CASAARGPKGNEQFF. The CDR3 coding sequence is TGTGCTAGTGCAGCCCGCGGGCCGAAGGGCAATGAGCAGTTCTTC.

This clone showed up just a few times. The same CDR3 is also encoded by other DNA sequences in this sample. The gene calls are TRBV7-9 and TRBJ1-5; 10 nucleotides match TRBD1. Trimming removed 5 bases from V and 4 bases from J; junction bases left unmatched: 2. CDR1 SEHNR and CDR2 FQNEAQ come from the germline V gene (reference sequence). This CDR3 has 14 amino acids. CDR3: CASSPGQGNQPQHF. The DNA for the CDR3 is TGTGCCAGCAGCCCGGGACAGGGGAATCAGCCCCAGCATTTT.